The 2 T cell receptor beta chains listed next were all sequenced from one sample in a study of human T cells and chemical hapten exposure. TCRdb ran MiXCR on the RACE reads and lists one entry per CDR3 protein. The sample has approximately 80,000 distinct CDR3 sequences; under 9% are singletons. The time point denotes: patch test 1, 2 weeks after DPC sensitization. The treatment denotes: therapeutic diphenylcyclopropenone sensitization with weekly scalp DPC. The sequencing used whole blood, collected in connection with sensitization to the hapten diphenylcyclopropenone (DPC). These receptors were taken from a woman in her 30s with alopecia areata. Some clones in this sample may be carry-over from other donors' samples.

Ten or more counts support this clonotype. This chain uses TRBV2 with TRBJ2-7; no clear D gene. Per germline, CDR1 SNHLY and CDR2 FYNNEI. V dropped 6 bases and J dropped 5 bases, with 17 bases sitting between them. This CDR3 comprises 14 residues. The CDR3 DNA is TGTGCCAGCAGGGGCCCCCAGGACGTGGACGAGCAGTACTTC. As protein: CASRGPQDVDEQYF.

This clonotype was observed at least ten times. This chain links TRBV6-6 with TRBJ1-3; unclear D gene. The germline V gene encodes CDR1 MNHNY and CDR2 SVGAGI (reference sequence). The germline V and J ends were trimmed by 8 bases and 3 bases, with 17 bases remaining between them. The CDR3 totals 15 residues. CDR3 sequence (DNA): TGTGCCAGCGGTGGGTCGGGAAGTGGTGGAAACACCATATATTTT. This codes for CASGGSGSGGNTIYF.